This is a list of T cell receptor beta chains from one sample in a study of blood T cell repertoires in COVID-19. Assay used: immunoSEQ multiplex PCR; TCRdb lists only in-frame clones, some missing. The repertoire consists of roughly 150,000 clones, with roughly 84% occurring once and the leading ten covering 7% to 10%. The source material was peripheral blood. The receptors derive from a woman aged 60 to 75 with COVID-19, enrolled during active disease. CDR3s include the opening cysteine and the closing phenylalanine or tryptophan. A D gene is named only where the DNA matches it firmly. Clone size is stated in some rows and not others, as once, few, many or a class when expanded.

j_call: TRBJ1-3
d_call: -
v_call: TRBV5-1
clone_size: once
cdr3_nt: TGCGCCAGCAGCTTACAGGACTCTGGAAACACCATATATTTT
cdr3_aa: CASSLQDSGNTIYF

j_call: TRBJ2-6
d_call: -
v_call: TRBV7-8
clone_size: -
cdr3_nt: TGTGCCAGCGGATCCCCCGCGGTCTCTGGGGCCAACGTCCTGACTTTC
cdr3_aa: CASGSPAVSGANVLTF

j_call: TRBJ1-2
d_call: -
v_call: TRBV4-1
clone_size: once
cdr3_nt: TGCGCCAGCAGCCAAGTGAGGGACTTGGGCTATGGCTACACCTTC
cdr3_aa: CASSQVRDLGYGYTF

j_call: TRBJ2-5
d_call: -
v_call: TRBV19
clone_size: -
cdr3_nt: TGTGCCAGCCAAGCAATTTTCCAAGAGACCCAGTACTTC
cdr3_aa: CASQAIFQETQYF

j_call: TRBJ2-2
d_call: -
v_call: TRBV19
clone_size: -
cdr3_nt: TGTGCCAGTAGGAAACTGGCCGGGGAGCTGTTTTTT
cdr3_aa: CASRKLAGELFF

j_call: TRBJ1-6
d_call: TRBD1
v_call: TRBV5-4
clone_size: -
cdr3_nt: TGTGCCAGCAGCCCCGTGGGACAGATTAATTCACCCCTCCACTTT
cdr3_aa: CASSPVGQINSPLHF

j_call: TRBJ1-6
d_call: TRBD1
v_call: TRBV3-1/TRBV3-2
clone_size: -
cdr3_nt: TGTGCCAGCAGGGGGACAGGCGATAATTCACCCCTCCACTTT
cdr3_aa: CASRGTGDNSPLHF

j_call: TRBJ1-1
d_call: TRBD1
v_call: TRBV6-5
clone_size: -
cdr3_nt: TGTGCCAGCAGTTCGGGGGCAGGGGGCACTGAAGCTTTCTTT
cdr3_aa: CASSSGAGGTEAFF

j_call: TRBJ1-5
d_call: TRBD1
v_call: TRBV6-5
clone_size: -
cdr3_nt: TGTGCCAGCAGCGGGACAGGGCTCAATCAGCCCCAGCATTTT
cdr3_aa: CASSGTGLNQPQHF

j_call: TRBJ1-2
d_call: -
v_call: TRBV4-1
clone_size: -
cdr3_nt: TGCGCCAGCAGCCAGATAGGGCCGGGGGGCTATGGCTACACCTTC
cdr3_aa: CASSQIGPGGYGYTF

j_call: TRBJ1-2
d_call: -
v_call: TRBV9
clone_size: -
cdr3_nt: TGTGCCAGCAGCGTAGGGGGACAAAACTATGGCTACACCTTC
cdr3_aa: CASSVGGQNYGYTF

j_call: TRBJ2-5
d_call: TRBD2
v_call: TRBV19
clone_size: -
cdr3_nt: TGTGCCAGTAGTATCGAAAGCGGGATTGGAGAGACCCAGTACTTC
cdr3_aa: CASSIESGIGETQYF

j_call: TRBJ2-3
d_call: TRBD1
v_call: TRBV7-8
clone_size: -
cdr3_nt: TGTGCCAGCAGCTTATCAAGGGGGCCCGCCGGCACAGATACGCAGTATTTT
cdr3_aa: CASSLSRGPAGTDTQYF

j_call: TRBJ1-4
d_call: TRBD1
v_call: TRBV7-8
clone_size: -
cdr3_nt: TGTGCCAGCAGCTTAAGACAGGGGCGTCGGAATGAAAAACTGTTTTTT
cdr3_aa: CASSLRQGRRNEKLFF

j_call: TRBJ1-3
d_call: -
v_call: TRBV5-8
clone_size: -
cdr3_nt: TGTGCCAGCAGCTCCTATGGACACCCCTCTGGAAACACCATATATTTT
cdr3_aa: CASSSYGHPSGNTIYF

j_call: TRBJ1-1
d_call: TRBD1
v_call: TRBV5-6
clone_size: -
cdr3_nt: TGTGCCAGCAGCCCGCTGGGGACAGGGCGCACTGAAGCTTTCTTT
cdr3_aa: CASSPLGTGRTEAFF

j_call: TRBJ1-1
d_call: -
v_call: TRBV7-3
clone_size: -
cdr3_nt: TGTGCCAGCAGCGCCGGGACATCTAGGCACACTGAAGCTTTCTTT
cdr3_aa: CASSAGTSRHTEAFF

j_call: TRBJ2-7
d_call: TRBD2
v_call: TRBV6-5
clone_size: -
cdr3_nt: TGTGCCAGCATTTTACTAGCGGGAGCCCAGCAGTACTTC
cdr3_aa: CASILLAGAQQYF

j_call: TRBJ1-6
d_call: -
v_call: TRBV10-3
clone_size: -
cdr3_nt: TGTGCCGTTAAGGAGACCGATAATTCACCCCTCCACTTT
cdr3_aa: CAVKETDNSPLHF

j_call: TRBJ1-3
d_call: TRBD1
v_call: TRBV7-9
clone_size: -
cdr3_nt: TGTGCCAGCAGCTTACCGACAGGGAGCTCTGGAAACACCATATATTTT
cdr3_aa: CASSLPTGSSGNTIYF

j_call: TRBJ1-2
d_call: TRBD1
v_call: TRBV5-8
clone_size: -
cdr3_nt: TGTGCCAGCAGCTTGGGGGACAGATCCTATGGCTACACCTTC
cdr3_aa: CASSLGDRSYGYTF

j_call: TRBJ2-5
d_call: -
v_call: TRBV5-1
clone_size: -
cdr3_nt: TGCGCCAGCAGCTTGGGGGAGAAAGAGACCCAGTACTTC
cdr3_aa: CASSLGEKETQYF

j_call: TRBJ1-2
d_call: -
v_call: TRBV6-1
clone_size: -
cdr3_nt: TGTGCCAGCAGTGAAGCCTATCTAGGCTATGGCTACACCTTC
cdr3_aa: CASSEAYLGYGYTF

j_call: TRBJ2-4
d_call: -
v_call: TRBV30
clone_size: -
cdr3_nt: TGTGCCTGGAGTCCCTACCCACACATTCAGTACTTC
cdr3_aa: CAWSPYPHIQYF

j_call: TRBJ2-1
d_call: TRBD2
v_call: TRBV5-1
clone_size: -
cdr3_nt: TGCGCCAGCAGCTTGGGGACTAGCGGGACCAATGAGCAGTTCTTC
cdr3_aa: CASSLGTSGTNEQFF

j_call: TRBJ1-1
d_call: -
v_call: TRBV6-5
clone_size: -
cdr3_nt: TGTGCCAGCAGTTACTTGAAACAGGCGAACACTGAAGCTTTCTTT
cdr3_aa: CASSYLKQANTEAFF

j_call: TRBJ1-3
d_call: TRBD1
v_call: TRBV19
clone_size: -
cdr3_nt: TGTGCCAGTAGTATGCGACAGGGGGACTCTGGAAACACCATATATTTT
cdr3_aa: CASSMRQGDSGNTIYF

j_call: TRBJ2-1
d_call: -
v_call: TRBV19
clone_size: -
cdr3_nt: TGTGCCAGTAGTCCCGCCCGAGGCGCCCACAATGAGCAGTTCTTC
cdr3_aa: CASSPARGAHNEQFF

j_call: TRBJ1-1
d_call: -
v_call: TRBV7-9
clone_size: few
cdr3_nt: TGTGCCAGCATAGGCGGGGTGAACACTGAAGCTTTCTTT
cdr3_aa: CASIGGVNTEAFF

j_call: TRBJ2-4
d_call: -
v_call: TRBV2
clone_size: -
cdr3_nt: TGTGCCAGCACGGAGGAAACGGGGGCCAAAAACATTCAGTACTTC
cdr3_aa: CASTEETGAKNIQYF

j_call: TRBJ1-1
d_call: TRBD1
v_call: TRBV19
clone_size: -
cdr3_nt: TGTGCCAGTAGTCCCCGGACAGGGAGAGGCGAAGCTTTCTTT
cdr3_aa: CASSPRTGRGEAFF

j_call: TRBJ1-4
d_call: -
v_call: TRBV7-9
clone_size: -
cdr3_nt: TGTGCCAGCAGCTTAGGGACAGTGAATGAAAAACTGTTTTTT
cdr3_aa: CASSLGTVNEKLFF

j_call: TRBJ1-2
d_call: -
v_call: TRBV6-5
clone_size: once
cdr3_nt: TGTGCCAGCAGTTTCAGGGGTGGTGGCTACACCTTC
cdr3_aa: CASSFRGGGYTF

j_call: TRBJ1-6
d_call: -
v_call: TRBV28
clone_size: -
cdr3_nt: TGTGCCACGTATACCTGGGGGGGGTATAATTCACCCCTCCACTTT
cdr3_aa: CATYTWGGYNSPLHF

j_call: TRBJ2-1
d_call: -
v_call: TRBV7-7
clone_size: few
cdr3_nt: TGTGCTAGCAGCTTAGCGCGGGATAGCCCGCAGTTCTTC
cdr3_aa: CASSLARDSPQFF

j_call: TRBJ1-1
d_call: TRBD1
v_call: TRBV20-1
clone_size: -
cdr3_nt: TGCAGTGCTAGTGCTACAGGGGTCAGGAAAGAAGCTTTCTTT
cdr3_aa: CSASATGVRKEAFF

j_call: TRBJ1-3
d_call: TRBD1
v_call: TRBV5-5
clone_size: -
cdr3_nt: TGTGCCAGCAGCACAAACCCCGGGACAGGCCGAAACACCATATATTTT
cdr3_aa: CASSTNPGTGRNTIYF

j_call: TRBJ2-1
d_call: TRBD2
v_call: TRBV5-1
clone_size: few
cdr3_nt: TGCGCCAGCAGCTCTTCGTCCGGGACTAGGGTTAACAATGAGCAGTTCTTC
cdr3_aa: CASSSSSGTRVNNEQFF

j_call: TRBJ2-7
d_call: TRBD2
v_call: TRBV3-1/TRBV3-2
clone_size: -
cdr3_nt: TGTGCCAGCAGCCTTTACCGGGAGGATTCCTACGAGCAGTACTTC
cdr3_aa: CASSLYREDSYEQYF

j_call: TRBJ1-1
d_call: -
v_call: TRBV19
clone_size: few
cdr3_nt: TGTGCCAGTAGTTTCCGGTCCCCGGGCACTGAAGCTTTCTTT
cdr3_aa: CASSFRSPGTEAFF

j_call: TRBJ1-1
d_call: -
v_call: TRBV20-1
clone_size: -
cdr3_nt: TGCAGTGCCGGGAGGGACACTGAAGCTTTCTTT
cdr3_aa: CSAGRDTEAFF

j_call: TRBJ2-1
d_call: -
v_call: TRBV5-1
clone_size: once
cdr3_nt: TGCGCCAGCACCAAAAGCCCCTCGGATGAGCAGTTCTTC
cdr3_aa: CASTKSPSDEQFF

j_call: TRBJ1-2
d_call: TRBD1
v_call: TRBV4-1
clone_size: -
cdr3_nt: TGCGCCAGCAGCCAAGAAGACAGGGGCCGTAACTATGGCTACACCTTC
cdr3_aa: CASSQEDRGRNYGYTF

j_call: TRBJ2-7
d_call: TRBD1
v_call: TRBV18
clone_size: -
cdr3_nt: TGTGCCAGCTCATCCCGGGACAGCGTTCTTAGCTCCTACGAGCAGTACTTC
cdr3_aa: CASSSRDSVLSSYEQYF

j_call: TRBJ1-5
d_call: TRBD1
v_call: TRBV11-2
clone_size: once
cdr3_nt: TGTGCCAGCAGCCGAGGACAGGGCGGATTTCAGCCCCAGCATTTT
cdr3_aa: CASSRGQGGFQPQHF

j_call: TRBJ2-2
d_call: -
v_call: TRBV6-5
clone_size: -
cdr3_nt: TGTGCCAGCAGTTACTTGACAGGTTTCGACACCGGGGAGCTGTTTTTT
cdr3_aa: CASSYLTGFDTGELFF

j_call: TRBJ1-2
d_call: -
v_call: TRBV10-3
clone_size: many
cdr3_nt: TGTGCCATCAGTGAGTTCGGGACACTGGGCTATGGCTACACCTTC
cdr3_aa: CAISEFGTLGYGYTF

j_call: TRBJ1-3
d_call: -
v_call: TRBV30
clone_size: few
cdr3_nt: TGTGCCTGGAGTGGGCCAAATCGATTTATCTCTGGAAACACCATATATTTT
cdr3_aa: CAWSGPNRFISGNTIYF

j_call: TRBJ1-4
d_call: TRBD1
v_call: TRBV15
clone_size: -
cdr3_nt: TGTGCCACCAGCAGAGGAAGGCAGGGGGGAGAAAAACTGTTTTTT
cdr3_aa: CATSRGRQGGEKLFF

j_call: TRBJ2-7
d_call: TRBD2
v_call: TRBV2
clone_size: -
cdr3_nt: TGTGCCAGTTTAGAGCGGGAGGTTAACTACGAGCAGTACTTC
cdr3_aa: CASLEREVNYEQYF